This T cell receptor (beta chain) came from a study of T cells in localized non-small cell lung cancer. Repertoires were generated with immunoSEQ multiplex PCR, while TCRdb's copy carries only in-frame clones and drops some. Altogether about 12,000 clones are present, over 75% being singletons, with the ten largest covering around a fifth. Study-wide points: There was higher T cell clonality in uninvolved adjacent lung than in tumor, and it was highest there.

This clone is categorized as medium-sized. Its antigen remains unidentified. The CDR3 contains 14 residues. With V trimmed by 2 bases and J by 2 bases, 3 bases remained unmatched. CDR1 and CDR2 (germline): GTSNPN, SVGIG (reference sequence). V gene TRBV30 combines with J gene TRBJ1-3; the match to TRBD1 covers 7 bases. The source is a male donor at least 60 years old with stage I lung adenocarcinoma. This material consisted of peripheral blood, taken before any cancer treatment. In nucleotides, the CDR3 is TGTGCCTGGAGTCTCGACAGGGCTGGAAACACCATATATTTT. Protein: CAWSLDRAGNTIYF.